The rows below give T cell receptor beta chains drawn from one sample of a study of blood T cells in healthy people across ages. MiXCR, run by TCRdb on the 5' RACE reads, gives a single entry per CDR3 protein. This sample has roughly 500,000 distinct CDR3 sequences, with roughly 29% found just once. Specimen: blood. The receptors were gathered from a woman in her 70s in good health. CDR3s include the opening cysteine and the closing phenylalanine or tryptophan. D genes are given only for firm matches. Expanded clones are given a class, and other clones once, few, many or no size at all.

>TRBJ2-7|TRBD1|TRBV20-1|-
CSASDRVTEQYF
TGCAGTGCCTCGGACAGGGTGACAGAGCAGTACTTC
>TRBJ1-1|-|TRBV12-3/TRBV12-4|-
CASSFELNTEAFF
TGTGCCAGCAGTTTCGAACTGAACACTGAAGCTTTCTTT
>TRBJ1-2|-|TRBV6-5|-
CASSSARQTGYTF
TGTGCCAGCAGTTCGGCGAGGCAGACTGGCTACACCTTC
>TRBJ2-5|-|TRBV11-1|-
CASSSLSGKQETQYF
TGTGCCAGCAGCTCTTTGTCCGGGAAGCAAGAGACCCAGTACTTC
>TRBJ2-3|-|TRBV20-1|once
CSGKGGAPDTQYF
TGCAGTGGGAAAGGGGGGGCCCCAGATACGCAGTATTTT
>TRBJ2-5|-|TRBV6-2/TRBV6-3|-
CASSYGLEYSQYF
TGTGCCAGCAGTTACGGTTTGGAATACTCCCAGTACTTC
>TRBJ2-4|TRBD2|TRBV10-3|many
CAISESATSGANIQYF
TGTGCCATCAGTGAGTCGGCTACTAGCGGGGCAAACATTCAGTACTTC
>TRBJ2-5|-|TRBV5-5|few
CASSPGRVGETQYF
TGTGCCAGCAGCCCCGGCCGGGTAGGCGAGACCCAGTACTTC
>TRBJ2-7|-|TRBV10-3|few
CAISERGTLTYEQYF
TGTGCCATCAGTGAGAGGGGGACACTTACCTACGAGCAGTACTTC
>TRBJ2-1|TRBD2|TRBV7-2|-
CASSPGGGGHYNEQFF
TGTGCCAGCAGCCCCGGGGGCGGGGGGCACTACAATGAGCAGTTCTTC
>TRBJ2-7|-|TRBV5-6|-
CTSSPTGGTLGEQYF
TGTACCAGCAGCCCGACCGGCGGAACCCTCGGGGAGCAGTACTTC
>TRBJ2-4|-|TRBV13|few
CASSLVGRRTNKNIQYF
TGCGCCAGCAGCTTAGTCGGGCGTCGGACAAACAAAAACATTCAGTACTTC
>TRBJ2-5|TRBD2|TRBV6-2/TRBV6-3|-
CASSSPFSGRAGETQYF
TGTGCCAGCAGTTCCCCCTTTAGCGGGAGGGCCGGGGAGACCCAGTACTTC
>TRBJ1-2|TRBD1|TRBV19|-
CASSIRQGGKGYTF
TGTGCCAGTAGTATCCGACAGGGAGGGAAGGGCTACACCTTC
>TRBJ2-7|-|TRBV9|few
CASSVGSNYEQYF
TGTGCCAGCAGCGTGGGCAGTAACTACGAGCAGTACTTC
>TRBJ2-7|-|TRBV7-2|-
CASSLMLAHEQYF
TGTGCCAGCAGCTTAATGTTAGCCCACGAGCAGTACTTC
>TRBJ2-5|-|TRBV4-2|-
CASSQEGLVTQYF
TGTGCCAGCAGCCAAGAGGGGTTGGTGACCCAGTACTTC
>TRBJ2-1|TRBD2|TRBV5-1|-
CASSLLTSGVAGEQFF
TGCGCCAGCAGCTTACTTACTAGCGGGGTCGCCGGTGAGCAGTTCTTC
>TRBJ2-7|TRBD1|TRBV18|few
CASSPMGQPYEQYF
TGTGCCAGCTCACCAATGGGACAGCCCTACGAGCAGTACTTC
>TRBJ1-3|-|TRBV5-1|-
CASSRQNGNTIYF
TGCGCCAGCAGCCGACAAAACGGAAACACCATATATTTT
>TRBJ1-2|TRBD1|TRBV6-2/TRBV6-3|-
CASSYLRTGDGYTF
TGTGCCAGCAGTTACCTCCGGACAGGGGATGGCTACACCTTC
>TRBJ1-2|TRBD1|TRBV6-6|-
CASSYSDRGGYGYTF
TGTGCCAGCAGTTACTCGGACAGGGGTGGATATGGCTACACCTTC
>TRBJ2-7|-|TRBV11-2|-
CASSLDMPRGYEQYF
TGTGCCAGCAGCTTAGATATGCCCCGGGGATACGAGCAGTACTTC
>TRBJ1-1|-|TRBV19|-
CASTAPGWGNTEAFF
TGTGCCAGTACCGCCCCAGGTTGGGGTAACACTGAAGCTTTCTTT
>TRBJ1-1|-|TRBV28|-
CASSIPGTKSTEAFF
TGTGCCAGCAGTATCCCCGGGACCAAAAGCACTGAAGCTTTCTTT
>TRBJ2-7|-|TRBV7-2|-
CASSLASLGGTYEQYF
TGTGCCAGCAGCTTAGCTTCCCTTGGGGGTACCTACGAGCAGTACTTC
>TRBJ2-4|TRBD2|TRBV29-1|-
CSVERLAGGLAKNIQYF
TGCAGCGTTGAAAGGCTAGCGGGGGGACTAGCCAAAAACATTCAGTACTTC
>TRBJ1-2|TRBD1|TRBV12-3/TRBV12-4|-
CASSLDRGFGYTF
TGTGCCAGCAGTTTAGACAGGGGGTTTGGCTACACCTTC
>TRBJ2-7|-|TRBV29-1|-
CSVERGENEQYF
TGCAGCGTTGAACGGGGCGAAAACGAGCAGTACTTC
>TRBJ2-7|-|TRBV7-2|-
CASSLEGISEQYF
TGTGCCAGCAGCTTAGAGGGTATCTCCGAGCAGTACTTC
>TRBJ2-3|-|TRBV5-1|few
CASEGGGGSTDTQYF
TGCGCCAGCGAGGGGGGCGGGGGCTCCACAGATACGCAGTATTTT
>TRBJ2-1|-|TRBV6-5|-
CASSYSGIADEQFF
TGTGCCAGCAGTTACTCGGGGATAGCGGATGAGCAGTTCTTC
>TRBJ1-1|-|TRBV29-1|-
CSVRAELEAFF
TGCAGCGTCAGGGCGGAGCTTGAAGCTTTCTTT
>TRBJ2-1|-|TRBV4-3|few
CASSQDGHRGGREQFF
TGCGCCAGCAGCCAAGACGGTCACAGGGGAGGGAGGGAGCAGTTCTTC
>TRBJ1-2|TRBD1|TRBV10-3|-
CAISGSDRPPSTF
TGTGCCATCAGTGGATCGGACAGGCCCCCGTCGACCTTC
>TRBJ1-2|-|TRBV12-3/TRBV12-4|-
CASSPRGKYGYTF
TGTGCCAGCAGCCCTAGGGGGAAGTATGGCTACACCTTC
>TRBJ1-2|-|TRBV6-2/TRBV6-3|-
CASSFRGAGYGYTF
TGTGCCAGCAGTTTTAGGGGCGCCGGCTATGGCTACACCTTC
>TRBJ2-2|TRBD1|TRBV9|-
CASTRTGGLTGELFF
TGTGCCAGCACCAGGACAGGGGGGTTGACCGGGGAGCTGTTTTTT
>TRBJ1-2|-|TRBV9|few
CASSVGNYYGYTF
TGTGCCAGCAGCGTAGGAAATTATTATGGCTACACCTTC
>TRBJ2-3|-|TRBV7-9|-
CTSSLDPGRESDTQYF
TGTACCAGCAGCTTAGATCCAGGGAGAGAATCAGATACGCAGTATTTT